Presented here are 14 T cell receptor beta chains from one specimen sequenced in a study of T-cell reconstitution after alpha-beta-depleted transplantation in children. Unique molecular identifiers were incorporated during preparation of the TCRbeta library. From the PCR reads, TCRdb called clonotypes with MiXCR, one entry per CDR3 protein. Here the sample spans some 600,000 distinct CDR3 sequences, under 15% being singletons. Sequenced here: PBMCs, mostly from graft donor cells, sampled 360 days after TCRalphabeta/CD19-depleted stem cell transplant. These receptors originate from a male patient younger than 18 who had a stem cell transplant for acute myeloid leukemia, so the T cells may come from the graft donor.

The table lists this clonotype with a few counts. This chain links TRBV6-2 or TRBV6-3 with TRBJ2-1; TRBD2 matches at 12 bases. This CDR3 is 17 amino acids long. The germline V gene has CDR1 MNHEY and CDR2 SVGEGT. The J segment lost 5 bases and the V segment lost 0 bases, leaving 5 bases of the junction unmatched. DNA for the CDR3: TGTGCCAGCAGTTACTCGACTAGCGGGAGCTTTGACAATGAGCAGTTCTTC. Amino acid sequence: CASSYSTSGSFDNEQFF.

This clonotype came up many times. This chain joins TRBV6-2 or TRBV6-3 and TRBJ2-1, with TRBD1 matching over 12 bases. Trimming cost V 7 bases and J 7 bases; bases outside gene matches: 23. In germline, CDR1 is MNHEY, CDR2 SVGEGT. The CDR3 sequence is 20 residues long. CDR3 nucleotide sequence: TGTGCCAGCACCTCCTACCGGGACAGGGGGCGGTCTAGCGGGGGTAATGAGCAGTTCTTC. Its translation is CASTSYRDRGRSSGGNEQFF.

This clonotype was recorded a few times. The chain has TRBV12-3 or TRBV12-4 and TRBJ2-5; a possible D gene is TRBD1 (5 bases). The V end was cut by 2 bases, the J end by 5 bases, with 18 bases between. This CDR3 contains 16 residues. The DNA of the CDR3 is TGTGCCAGCAGTTTAACTCGACAGTTCATCTCGGAGACCCAGTACTTC. Translating it yields CASSLTRQFISETQYF.

The table lists this clonotype with a few counts. The chain uses TRBV29-1 and TRBJ2-7, with 7 nucleotides matching TRBD1. This CDR3 has 13 residues. Germline CDR1 is SQVTM and CDR2 is ANQGSEA. After removal of 6 bases from V and 0 bases from J, the junction contained 5 bases not matched to a gene. CDR3 protein: CSVGTAFSYEQYF. CDR3 nucleotides: TGCAGCGTGGGGACAGCTTTCTCCTACGAGCAGTACTTC.

The chain recombines TRBV7-2 with TRBJ2-2, with D possibly matching TRBD2 (6 bases). Germline V gives CDR1 SGHTA, CDR2 FQGNSA. The length of the CDR3 is 16 residues. With 5 bases removed from V and 0 bases from J, the gap between germline ends came to 13 bases. The CDR3 spells CASSPWTTPNTGELFF. The CDR3 DNA reads TGTGCCAGCAGCCCCTGGACTACACCGAACACCGGGGAGCTGTTTTTT.

This clonotype was counted a single time. The conserved phenylalanine or tryptophan is not found at the CDR3 terminus, so this likely reflects a read error. This sequence joins TRBV28 and TRBJ1-1; D is possibly TRBD1 (5 bases). Per the germline V gene, CDR1 is MDHEN and CDR2 is SYDVKM. There are 12 residues in the CDR3. V dropped 3 bases and J dropped 8 bases, with 10 bases sitting between them. The CDR3 here is CASSFTGEEAFI. CDR3 DNA: TGTGCCAGCAGTTTCACGGGGGAGGAAGCTTTCATT.

A few counts support this clonotype. This sequence joins TRBV29-1 and TRBJ2-7, with TRBD1 as a possible D gene (5 bases). The CDR3 has 12 residues. V was cut by 4 bases and J by 6 bases, with 13 bases left in between. CDR1 is SQVTM and CDR2 is ANQGSEA in the germline V gene. The CDR3 region is CSVGQGIFEQYF. The DNA of the CDR3 is TGCAGCGTTGGGCAGGGAATTTTCGAGCAGTACTTC.

This clonotype was seen only a few times. The gene calls are TRBV5-6 and TRBJ2-2; D ambiguous. The CDR3 has 12 residues. V shed 2 bases and J shed 13 bases, with 12 bases lying between them. Germline V gene lookup returns CDR1 SGHDT and CDR2 YYEEEE. CDR3 region: CASSFGPKGLFF. The DNA for the CDR3 is TGTGCCAGCAGCTTCGGGCCAAAGGGGCTGTTTTTT.

The table lists this clonotype with a few counts. V gene TRBV15 combines with J gene TRBJ2-1, with D perhaps TRBD1 or TRBD2 (5 bases each). CDR3 size: 16 residues. The germline gives CDR1 LNHNV, CDR2 YYDKDF (reference sequence). V shed 1 base and J shed 8 bases, with 18 bases lying between them. The CDR3 region has the DNA TGTGCCACCAGCAGAGGTTTGGGGCTAGCTAGTGATGAGCAGTTCTTC. It is translated as CATSRGLGLASDEQFF. Looking up the rest from reference TRBV15 and TRBJ2-1 gives the full variable domain: DAMVIQNPRYQVTQFGKPVTLSCSQTLNHNVMYWYQQKSSQAPKLLFHYYDKDFNNEADTPDNFQSRRPNTSFCFLDIRSPGLGDTAMYLCATSRGLGLASDEQFFGPGTRLTVL.

Regarding this clonotype: A much larger clone is a single base away; this may be a read error. The rearrangement joins TRBV2 to TRBJ2-3, with D tentatively TRBD2 (6 bases). Deletions cut 2 bases from V and 2 bases from J, with 11 bases between. Looked up from germline, CDR1 is SNHLY and CDR2 is FYNNEI. The length of the CDR3 is 15 residues. Here the CDR3 reads CASSELTGLTDTQYF. DNA for the CDR3: TGTGCCAGCAGTGAACTAACGGGACTCACAGATACGCAGTATTTT.

There are a few counts of this clonotype. The J gene is TRBJ2-7, the V gene TRBV7-8, with D tentatively TRBD1 or TRBD2 (5 bases each). CDR3 length: 15 amino acids. Germline CDR1 and CDR2: SGHVS and FQNEAQ. V lost 4 bases to trimming and J lost 0 bases, with 13 bases between them. This CDR3 is CASSYGDRSSYEQYF. The CDR3 nucleotides are TGTGCCAGCAGCTACGGGGACCGCAGCTCCTACGAGCAGTACTTC. The whole variable domain, filled in from reference TRBV7-8 and TRBJ2-7, reads GAGVSQSPRYKVAKRGQDVALRCDPISGHVSLFWYQQALGQGPEFLTYFQNEAQLDKSGLPSDRFFAERPEGSVSTLKIQRTQQEDSAVYLCASSYGDRSSYEQYFGPGTRLTVT.

This clonotype came up a few times. V gene TRBV18 combines with J gene TRBJ2-7; the D is unclear. The CDR3 is 14 amino acids. V shed 4 bases and J shed 3 bases, with 13 bases lying between them. Germline loops: CDR1 KGHSH, CDR2 LQKENI. Here the CDR3 reads CASSQLKGIYEQYF. The CDR3, as DNA: TGTGCCAGCTCACAACTCAAGGGAATCTACGAGCAGTACTTC.

This clonotype was detected ten times or more. V is TRBV30 and J is TRBJ2-1; D is ambiguous. Per germline, CDR1 GTSNPN and CDR2 SVGIG (reference sequence). This CDR3 has 11 amino acids. The V and J ends lost 8 bases and 6 bases respectively, with 11 bases between them. CDR3 sequence (DNA): TGTGCCCCAACCGATGGCAATGAGCAGTTCTTC. The encoded protein is CAPTDGNEQFF. The complete variable domain, with remaining parts taken from reference TRBV30 and TRBJ2-1, reads SQTIHQWPATLVQPVGSPLSLECTVEGTSNPNLYWYRQAAGRGLQLLFYSVGIGQISSEVPQNLSASRPQDRQFILSSKKLLLSDSGFYLCAPTDGNEQFFGPGTRLTVL.

The chain employs TRBV6-5 and TRBJ2-7, with TRBD2 matching over 10 bases. J was trimmed by 9 bases and V by 0 bases; bases with no gene match: 8. The V gene's germline CDR1 is MNHEY and CDR2 SVGAGI. This CDR3 comprises 15 residues. Written as DNA, the CDR3 is TGTGCCAGCAGTTACTCGCGCCTAGCGGGGGCGGCGCAGTACTTC. Translating gives CASSYSRLAGAAQYF.